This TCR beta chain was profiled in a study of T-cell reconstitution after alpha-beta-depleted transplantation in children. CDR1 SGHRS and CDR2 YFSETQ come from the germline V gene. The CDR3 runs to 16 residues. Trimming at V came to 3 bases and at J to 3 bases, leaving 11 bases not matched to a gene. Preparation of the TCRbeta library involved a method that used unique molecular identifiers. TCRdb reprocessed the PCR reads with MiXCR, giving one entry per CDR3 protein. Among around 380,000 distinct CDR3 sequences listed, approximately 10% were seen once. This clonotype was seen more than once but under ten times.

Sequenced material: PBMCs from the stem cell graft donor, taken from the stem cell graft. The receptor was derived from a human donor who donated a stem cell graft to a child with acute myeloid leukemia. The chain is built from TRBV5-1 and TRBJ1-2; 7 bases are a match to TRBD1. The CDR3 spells CASSSSAGTDYYGYTF. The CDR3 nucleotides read TGCGCCAGCAGCTCGTCAGCTGGGACAGATTACTATGGCTACACCTTC.